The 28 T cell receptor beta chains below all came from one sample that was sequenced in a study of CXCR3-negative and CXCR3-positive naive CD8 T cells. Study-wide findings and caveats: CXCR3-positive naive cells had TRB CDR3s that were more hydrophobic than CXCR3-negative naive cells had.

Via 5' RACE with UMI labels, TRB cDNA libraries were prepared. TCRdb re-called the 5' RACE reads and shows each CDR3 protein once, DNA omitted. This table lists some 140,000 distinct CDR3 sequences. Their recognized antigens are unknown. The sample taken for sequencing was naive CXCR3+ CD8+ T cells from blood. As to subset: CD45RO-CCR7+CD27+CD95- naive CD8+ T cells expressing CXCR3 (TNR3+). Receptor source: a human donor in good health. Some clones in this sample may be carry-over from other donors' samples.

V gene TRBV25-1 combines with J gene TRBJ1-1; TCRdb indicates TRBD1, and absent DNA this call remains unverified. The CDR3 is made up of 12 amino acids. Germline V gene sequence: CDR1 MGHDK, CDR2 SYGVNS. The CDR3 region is CASQTGLTEAFF.

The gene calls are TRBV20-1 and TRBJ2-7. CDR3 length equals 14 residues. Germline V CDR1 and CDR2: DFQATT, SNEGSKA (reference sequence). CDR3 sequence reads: CSASSTETSYEQYF.

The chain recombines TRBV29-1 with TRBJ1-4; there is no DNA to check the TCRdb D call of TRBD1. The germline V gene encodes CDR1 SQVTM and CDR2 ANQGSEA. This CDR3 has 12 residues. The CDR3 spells CSVLGQNEKLFF.

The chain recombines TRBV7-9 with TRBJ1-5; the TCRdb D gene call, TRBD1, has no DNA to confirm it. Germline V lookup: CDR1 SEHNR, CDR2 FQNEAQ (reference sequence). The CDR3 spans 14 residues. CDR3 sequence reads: CASSSNRGGQPQHF. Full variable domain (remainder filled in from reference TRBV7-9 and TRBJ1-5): DTGVSQNPRHKITKRGQNVTFRCDPISEHNRLYWYRQTLGQGPEFLTYFQNEAQLEKSRLLSDRFSAERPKGSFSTLEIQRTEQGDSAMYLCASSSNRGGQPQHFGDGTRLSIL.

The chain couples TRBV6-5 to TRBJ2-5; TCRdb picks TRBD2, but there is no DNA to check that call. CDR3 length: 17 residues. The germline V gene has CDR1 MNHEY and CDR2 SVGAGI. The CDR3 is CASSYSKGVKGGETQYF.

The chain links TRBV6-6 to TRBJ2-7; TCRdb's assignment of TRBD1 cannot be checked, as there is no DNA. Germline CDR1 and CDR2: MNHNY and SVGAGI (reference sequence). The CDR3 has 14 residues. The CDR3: CASSYSEDSHEQYF.

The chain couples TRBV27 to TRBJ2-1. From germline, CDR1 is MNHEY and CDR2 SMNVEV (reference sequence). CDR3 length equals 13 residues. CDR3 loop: CASSLSVGNEQFF.

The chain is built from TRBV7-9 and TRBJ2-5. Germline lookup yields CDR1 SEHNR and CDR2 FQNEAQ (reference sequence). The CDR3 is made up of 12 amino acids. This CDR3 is CASSFQLETQYF.

The CDR3 sequence: CSVAQGYEQYF. V usage is TRBV29-1 and J usage is TRBJ2-7; lacking DNA, the TRBD1 call made by TCRdb goes unchecked. The CDR3 spans 11 residues. Germline V lookup: CDR1 SQVTM, CDR2 ANQGSEA.

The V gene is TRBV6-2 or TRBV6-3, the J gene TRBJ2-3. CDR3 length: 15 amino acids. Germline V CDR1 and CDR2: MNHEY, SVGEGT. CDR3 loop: CASSYQDLTTDTQYF.

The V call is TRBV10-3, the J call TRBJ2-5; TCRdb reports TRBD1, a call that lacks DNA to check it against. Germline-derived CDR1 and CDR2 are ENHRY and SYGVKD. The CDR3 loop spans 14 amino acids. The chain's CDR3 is CAISYGAEEGTQYF.

The CDR3 spells CASILGPDLTDTQYF. The rearrangement links TRBV27 to TRBJ2-3; TCRdb returns TRBD1, unconfirmable since there is no DNA. CDR3 length: 15 residues. The germline CDR1 and CDR2 sequences are MNHEY and SMNVEV (reference sequence).

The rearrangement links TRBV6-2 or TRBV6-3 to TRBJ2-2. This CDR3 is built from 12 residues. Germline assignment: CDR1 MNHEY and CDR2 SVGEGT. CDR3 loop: CASSSTAGELFF.

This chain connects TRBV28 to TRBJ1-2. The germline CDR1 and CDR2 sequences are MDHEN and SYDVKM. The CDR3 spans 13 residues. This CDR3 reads CASSLSTIYGYTF.

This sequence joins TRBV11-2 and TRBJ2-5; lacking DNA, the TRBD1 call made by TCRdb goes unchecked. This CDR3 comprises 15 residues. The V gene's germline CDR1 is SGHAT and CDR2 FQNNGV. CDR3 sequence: CASSGGQKYPETQYF.

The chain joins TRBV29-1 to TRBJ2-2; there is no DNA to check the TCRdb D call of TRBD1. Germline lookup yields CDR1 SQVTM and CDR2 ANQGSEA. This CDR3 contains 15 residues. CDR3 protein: CSVVLRGENTGELFF.

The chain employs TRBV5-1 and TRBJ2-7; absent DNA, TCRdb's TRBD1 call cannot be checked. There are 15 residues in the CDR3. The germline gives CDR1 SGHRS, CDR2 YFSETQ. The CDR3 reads CASGFWTDPSREQYF. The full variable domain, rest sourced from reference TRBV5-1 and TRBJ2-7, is KAGVTQTPRYLIKTRGQQVTLSCSPISGHRSVSWYQQTPGQGLQFLFEYFSETQRNKGNFPGRFSGRQFSNSRSEMNVSTLELGDSALYLCASGFWTDPSREQYFGPGTRLTVT.

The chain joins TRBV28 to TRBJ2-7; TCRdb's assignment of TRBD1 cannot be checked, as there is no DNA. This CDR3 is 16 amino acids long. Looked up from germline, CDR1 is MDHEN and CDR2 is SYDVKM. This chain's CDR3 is CASSLGQTPGLYEQYF.

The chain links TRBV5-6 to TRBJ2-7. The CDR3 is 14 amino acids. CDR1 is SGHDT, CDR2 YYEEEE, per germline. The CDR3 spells CASGATDKTYEQYF.

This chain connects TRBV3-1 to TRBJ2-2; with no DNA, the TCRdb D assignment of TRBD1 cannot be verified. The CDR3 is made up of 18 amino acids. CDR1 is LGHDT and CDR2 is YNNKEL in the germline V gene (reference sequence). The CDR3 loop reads CASSQDWGQFRIAGELFF.

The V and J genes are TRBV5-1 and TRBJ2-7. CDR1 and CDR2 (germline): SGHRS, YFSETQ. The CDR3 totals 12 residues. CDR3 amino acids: CASSLSSYEQYF. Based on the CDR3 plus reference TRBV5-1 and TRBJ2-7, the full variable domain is KAGVTQTPRYLIKTRGQQVTLSCSPISGHRSVSWYQQTPGQGLQFLFEYFSETQRNKGNFPGRFSGRQFSNSRSEMNVSTLELGDSALYLCASSLSSYEQYFGPGTRLTVT.

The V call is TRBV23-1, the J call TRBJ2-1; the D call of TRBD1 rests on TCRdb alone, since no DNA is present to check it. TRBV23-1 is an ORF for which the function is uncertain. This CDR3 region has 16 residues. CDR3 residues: CASSQSGDRDNNEQFF.

The CDR3 here is CASSARDRSATNEKLFF. The chain carries TRBV7-3 and TRBJ1-4; TCRdb proposes TRBD1, but this gene call is untestable without DNA. CDR3 length: 17 amino acids. The germline V gene has CDR1 SGHTA and CDR2 FQGTGA.

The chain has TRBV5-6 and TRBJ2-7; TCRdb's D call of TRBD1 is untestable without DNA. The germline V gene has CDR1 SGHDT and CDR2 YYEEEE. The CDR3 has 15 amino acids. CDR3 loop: CASSLVYQGFDEQYF.

The CDR3 spells CASSSRDSPHIEQFF. This chain joins TRBV7-9 and TRBJ2-1; TCRdb's D gene call, TRBD2, goes unchecked for lack of DNA. The CDR3 has 15 amino acids. Germline V gene lookup returns CDR1 SEHNR and CDR2 FQNEAQ (reference sequence).

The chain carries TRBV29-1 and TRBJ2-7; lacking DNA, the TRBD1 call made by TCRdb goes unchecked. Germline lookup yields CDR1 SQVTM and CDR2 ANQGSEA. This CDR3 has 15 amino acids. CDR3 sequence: CSVFSDRGMSYEQYF.

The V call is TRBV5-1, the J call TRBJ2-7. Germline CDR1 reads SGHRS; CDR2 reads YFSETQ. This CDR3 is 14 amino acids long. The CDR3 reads CASSLGLAPTEQYF.

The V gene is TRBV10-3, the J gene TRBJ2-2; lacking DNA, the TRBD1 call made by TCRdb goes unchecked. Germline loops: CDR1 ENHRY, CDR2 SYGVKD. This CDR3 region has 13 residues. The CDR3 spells CAISESAGGELFF.